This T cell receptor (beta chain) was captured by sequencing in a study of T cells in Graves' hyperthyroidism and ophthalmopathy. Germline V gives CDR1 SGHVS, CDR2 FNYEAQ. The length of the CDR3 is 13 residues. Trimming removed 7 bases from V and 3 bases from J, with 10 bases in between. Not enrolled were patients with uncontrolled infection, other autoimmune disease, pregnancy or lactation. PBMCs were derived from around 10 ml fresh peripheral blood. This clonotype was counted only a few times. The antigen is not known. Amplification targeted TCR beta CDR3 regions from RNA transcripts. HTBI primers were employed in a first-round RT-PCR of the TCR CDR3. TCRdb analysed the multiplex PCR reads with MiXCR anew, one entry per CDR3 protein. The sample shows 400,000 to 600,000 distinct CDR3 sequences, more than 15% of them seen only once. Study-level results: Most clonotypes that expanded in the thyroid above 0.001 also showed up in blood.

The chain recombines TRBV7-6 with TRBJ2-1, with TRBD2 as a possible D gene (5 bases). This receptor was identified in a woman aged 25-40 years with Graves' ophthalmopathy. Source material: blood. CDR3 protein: CASKAAVYNEQFF. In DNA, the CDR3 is TGTGCCAGCAAGGCAGCGGTCTACAATGAGCAGTTCTTC.